These 17 T cell receptor beta chains share one sample of origin, sequenced in a study of T cell responses to AZD1222 COVID-19 vaccine. Assay: immunoSEQ multiplex PCR; the TCRdb copy retains only in-frame clones and omits some. The sample lists over 150,000 clones; about 92% were seen once. The sample was peripheral blood, taken on day 0 of AZD1222 vaccination. These receptors all stem from an adult in good health.

The chain couples TRBV5-4 to TRBJ1-2; possible D gene TRBD1, 5 bases. The CDR3 has 15 amino acids. CDR1 and CDR2 (germline): SGHNT, YYREEE (reference sequence). The V gene lost 2 bases and the J gene lost 4 bases, with 15 bases spanning the gap. CDR3 nucleotide sequence: TGTGCCAGCAGCTTCCGACCAGAGGGGATCTATGGCTACACCTTC. Translating it yields CASSFRPEGIYGYTF.

V and J are TRBV6-5 and TRBJ1-1; D is unresolved. The V end lost 5 bases, the J end lost 3 bases, and 10 bases lay between the germline ends. The germline V gene has CDR1 MNHEY and CDR2 SVGAGI. The CDR3 runs 13 residues. CDR3 nucleotide sequence: TGTGCCAGCAGTACTTACAGAGACACTGAAGCTTTCTTT. Translating it yields CASSTYRDTEAFF.

V usage is TRBV7-9 and J usage is TRBJ2-1; 14 nucleotides agree with TRBD2. CDR1 SEHNR and CDR2 FQNEAQ come from the germline V gene (reference sequence). Trimming at V came to 6 bases and at J to 10 bases, leaving 5 bases not matched to a gene. The CDR3 covers 14 residues. CDR3 amino acids: CASRGTSGSKEQFF. DNA of the CDR3: TGTGCCAGCAGGGGGACTAGCGGGAGTAAGGAGCAGTTCTTC.

This clone was detected once. The genes are TRBV6-5 and TRBJ2-7, with TRBD1 as a possible D gene (6 bases). Germline V gene data show CDR1 as MNHEY and CDR2 as SVGAGI. V dropped 5 bases and J dropped 4 bases, with 18 bases sitting between them. The CDR3 covers 15 residues. The DNA for the CDR3 is TGTGCCAGCAGTCCGGGACATCAGGCGTTGTACGAGCAGTACGTC. Translating it yields CASSPGHQALYEQYV.

V usage is TRBV6-6 and J usage is TRBJ1-5, with unresolved D. From germline, CDR1 is MNHNY and CDR2 SVGAGI (reference sequence). V dropped 5 bases and J dropped 3 bases, with 20 bases sitting between them. This CDR3 is 17 amino acids long. The CDR3 reads CASSPVLEHSYNQPQHF. The CDR3 DNA sequence: TGTGCCAGCAGTCCGGTATTGGAACACAGCTACAATCAGCCCCAGCATTTT.

This chain connects TRBV6-1 to TRBJ2-6, with D uncertain. The germline gives CDR1 MNHNS, CDR2 SASEGT. V lost 2 bases and J lost 4, with 9 bases in between. The CDR3 is 15 amino acids. Here the CDR3 reads CASSESKSGANVLTF. The DNA for the CDR3 is TGTGCCAGCAGTGAAAGTAAGTCGGGGGCCAACGTCCTGACTTTC.

The chain uses TRBV12-3 or TRBV12-4 and TRBJ1-2; D remains unclear. The CDR3 extends over 13 amino acids. The V end was cut by 6 bases, the J end by 2 bases, with 10 bases between. The CDR3 loop reads CASRSPVNYGYTF. CDR3 coding DNA: TGTGCCAGCAGGTCGCCGGTGAACTATGGCTACACCTTC.

This chain links TRBV9 with TRBJ1-2; D is undetermined. Germline V gene data show CDR1 as SGDLS and CDR2 as YYNGEE. The CDR3 has 14 residues. V was clipped by 0 bases and J by 7 bases, with 13 bases between them. CDR3 nucleotides: TGTGCCAGCAGCGTAGAACAGTATGCTACTGGCTACACCTTC. Amino acids: CASSVEQYATGYTF.

This sequence joins TRBV3-1 (or the pseudogene TRBV3-2) and TRBJ1-6; 8 bases align to TRBD1. The CDR3 consists of 17 residues. Trimming cost V 1 base and J 7 bases; bases outside gene matches: 9. Germline assignment: CDR1 LGHDT and CDR2 YNNKEL (reference sequence). CDR3 sequence (DNA): TGTGCCAGCAGCCAAGCGTCGACAGGGGTTAAAAATTCACCCCTCCACTTT. This translates into CASSQASTGVKNSPLHF.

The V call is TRBV19, the J call TRBJ2-7; D remains ambiguous. The CDR3 extends over 14 amino acids. Germline CDR1 is LNHDA and CDR2 is SQIVND (reference sequence). V was cut by 4 bases and J by 6 bases, with 16 bases left in between. The DNA of the CDR3 is TGTGCCAGTAGTACTCACAAGGGCCCCGGCGAGCAGTACTTC. Its protein is CASSTHKGPGEQYF.

The chain is built from TRBV4-3 and TRBJ1-1; no firm D call. The germline CDR1 and CDR2 sequences are LGHNA and YSLEER. This CDR3 is 15 amino acids long. V was shortened by 3 bases and J by 1 base, with 12 bases between the two germline ends. CDR3 amino acids: CASSQTYHTNTEAFF. Here the CDR3 DNA reads TGCGCCAGCAGCCAGACCTACCATACGAACACTGAAGCTTTCTTT.

This chain connects TRBV5-1 to TRBJ1-2; D is unresolved. The length of the CDR3 is 13 residues. Germline values: CDR1 SGHRS, CDR2 YFSETQ. Trimming removed 0 bases from V and 6 bases from J, with 9 bases in between. The CDR3 is CASSLGLADGYTF. In nucleotides, the CDR3 is TGCGCCAGCAGCTTGGGACTCGCCGATGGCTACACCTTC. The full variable domain, its missing parts supplied by reference TRBV5-1 and TRBJ1-2, is KAGVTQTPRYLIKTRGQQVTLSCSPISGHRSVSWYQQTPGQGLQFLFEYFSETQRNKGNFPGRFSGRQFSNSRSEMNVSTLELGDSALYLCASSLGLADGYTFGSGTRLTVV.

This chain joins TRBV4-2 and TRBJ1-5; D not certain. The V and J ends lost 0 bases and 4 bases respectively, with 13 bases between them. The CDR3 sequence is 16 residues long. Looked up from germline, CDR1 is LGHNA and CDR2 is YNFKEQ. The CDR3 here is CASSQDFPRGNQPQHF. CDR3 nucleotide sequence: TGTGCCAGCAGCCAAGATTTTCCCCGTGGGAATCAGCCCCAGCATTTT.

V and J are TRBV28 and TRBJ2-1; D call uncertain. The CDR3 loop spans 15 amino acids. V dropped 3 bases and J dropped 10 bases, with 19 bases sitting between them. CDR1 and CDR2 (germline): MDHEN, SYDVKM. The CDR3 region is CASSFGVWGSREQFF. CDR3 nucleotide sequence: TGTGCCAGCAGTTTCGGAGTCTGGGGTTCGCGGGAGCAGTTCTTC.

The chain links TRBV6-2 or TRBV6-3 to TRBJ2-1, with TRBD2 identical over 10 bases. Germline CDR1 reads MNHEY; CDR2 reads SVGEGT. The CDR3 sequence is 16 residues long. The ends lost 0 bases at V and 7 bases at J; junction bases unmatched: 6. The CDR3 protein is CASSYSSGLASNEQFF. In DNA, the CDR3 is TGTGCCAGCAGTTACTCCTCGGGACTAGCGAGTAATGAGCAGTTCTTC.

The gene calls are TRBV11-2 and TRBJ2-2; TRBD2 matches 8 bases. With V trimmed by 7 bases and J by 2 bases, 15 bases remained unmatched. From germline, CDR1 is SGHAT and CDR2 FQNNGV. This CDR3 region has 18 residues. CDR3 amino acids: CASTSRGAGEINTGELFF. The CDR3 region has the DNA TGTGCCAGCACCTCCCGCGGAGCGGGGGAGATAAACACCGGGGAGCTGTTTTTT.

J is TRBJ2-5 and V is TRBV11-2; weak D call: TRBD2 (6 bases). Between the trimmed V and J ends, which lost 5 bases and 1 base, there was a span of 14 bases. Per germline, CDR1 SGHAT and CDR2 FQNNGV. The CDR3 length is 15 residues. This chain's CDR3 is CASSKAVGGQETQYF. CDR3 in DNA: TGTGCCAGCAGCAAGGCGGTCGGGGGCCAAGAGACCCAGTACTTC. Drawing the rest from reference TRBV11-2 and TRBJ2-5, the complete variable domain is EAGVAQSPRYKIIEKRQSVAFWCNPISGHATLYWYQQILGQGPKLLIQFQNNGVVDDSQLPKDRFSAERLKGVDSTLKIQPAKLEDSAVYLCASSKAVGGQETQYFGPGTRLLVL.